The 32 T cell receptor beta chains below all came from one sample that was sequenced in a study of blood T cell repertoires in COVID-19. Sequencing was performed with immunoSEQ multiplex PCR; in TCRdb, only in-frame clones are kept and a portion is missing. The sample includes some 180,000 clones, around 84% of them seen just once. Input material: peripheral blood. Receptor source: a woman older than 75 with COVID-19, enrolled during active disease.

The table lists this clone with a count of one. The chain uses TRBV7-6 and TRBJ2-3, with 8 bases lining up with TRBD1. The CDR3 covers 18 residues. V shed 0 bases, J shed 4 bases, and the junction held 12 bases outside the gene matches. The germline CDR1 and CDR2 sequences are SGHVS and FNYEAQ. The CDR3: CASSLATPGGHPPDTQYF. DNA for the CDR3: TGTGCCAGCAGCTTAGCGACCCCAGGGGGCCACCCCCCAGATACGCAGTATTTT.

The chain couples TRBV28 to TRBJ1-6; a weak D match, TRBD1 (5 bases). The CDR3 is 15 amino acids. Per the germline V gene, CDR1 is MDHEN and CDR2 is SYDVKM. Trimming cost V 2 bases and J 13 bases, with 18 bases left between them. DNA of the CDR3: TGTGCCAGCAGTTTAGGGGTAGGGGCCACCAGTCCCCTCCACTTT. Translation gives CASSLGVGATSPLHF.

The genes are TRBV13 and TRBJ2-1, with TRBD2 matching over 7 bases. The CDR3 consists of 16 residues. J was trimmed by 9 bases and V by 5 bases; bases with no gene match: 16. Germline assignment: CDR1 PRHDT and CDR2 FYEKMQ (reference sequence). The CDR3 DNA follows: TGTGCCAGCAGCCCAACCGCGTGGGTCGGGAGGAGTGAGCAGTTCTTC. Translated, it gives CASSPTAWVGRSEQFF.

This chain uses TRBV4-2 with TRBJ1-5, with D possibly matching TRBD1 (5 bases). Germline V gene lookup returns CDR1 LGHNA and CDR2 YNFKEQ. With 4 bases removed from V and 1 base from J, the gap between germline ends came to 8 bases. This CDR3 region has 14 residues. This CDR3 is CASSLTVSNQPQHF. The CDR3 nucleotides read TGTGCCAGCAGCCTGACAGTAAGCAATCAGCCCCAGCATTTT.

The CDR3 reads CASSYGTSGENTQYF. The CDR3 coding sequence is TGTGCCAGCAGTTACGGGACTAGCGGGGAGAATACGCAGTATTTT. V and J are TRBV6-5 and TRBJ2-3; 13 bases line up with TRBD2. Germline-derived CDR1 and CDR2 are MNHEY and SVGAGI. The V and J ends lost 2 bases and 7 bases, in that order; junction bases with no gene match: 3. The CDR3 totals 15 residues.

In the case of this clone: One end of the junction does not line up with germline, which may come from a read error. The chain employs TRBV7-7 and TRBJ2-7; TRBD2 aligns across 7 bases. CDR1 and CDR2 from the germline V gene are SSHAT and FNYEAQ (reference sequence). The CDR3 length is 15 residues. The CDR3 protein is CASSPGGGSSYEQYF. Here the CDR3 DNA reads TGTGCTAGCAGCCCTGGGGGGGGAAGCTCCTACGAGCAGTACTTC.

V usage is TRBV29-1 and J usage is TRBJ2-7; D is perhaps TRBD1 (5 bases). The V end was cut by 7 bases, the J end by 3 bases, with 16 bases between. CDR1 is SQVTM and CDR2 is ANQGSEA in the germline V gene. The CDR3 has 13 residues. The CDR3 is CSARARGSYEQYF. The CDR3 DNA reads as TGCAGCGCCCGGGCTAGGGGTAGCTACGAGCAGTACTTC.

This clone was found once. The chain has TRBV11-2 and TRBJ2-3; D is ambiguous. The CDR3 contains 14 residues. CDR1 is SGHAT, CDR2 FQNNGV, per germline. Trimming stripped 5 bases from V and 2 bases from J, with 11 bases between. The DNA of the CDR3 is TGTGCCAGCAGCACTCCCACAGCCACAGATACGCAGTATTTT. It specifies CASSTPTATDTQYF.

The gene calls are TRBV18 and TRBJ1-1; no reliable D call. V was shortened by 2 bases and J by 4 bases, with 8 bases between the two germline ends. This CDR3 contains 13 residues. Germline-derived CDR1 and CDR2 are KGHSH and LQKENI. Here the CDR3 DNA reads TGTGCCAGCTCACCAGGGCCAGGCACTGAAGCTTTCTTT. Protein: CASSPGPGTEAFF.

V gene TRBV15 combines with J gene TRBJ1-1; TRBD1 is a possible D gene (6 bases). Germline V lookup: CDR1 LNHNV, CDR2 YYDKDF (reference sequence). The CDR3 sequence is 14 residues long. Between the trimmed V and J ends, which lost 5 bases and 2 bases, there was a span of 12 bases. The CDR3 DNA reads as TGTGCCACCAGCCTGAAACAGGGTAACACTGAAGCTTTCTTT. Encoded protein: CATSLKQGNTEAFF.

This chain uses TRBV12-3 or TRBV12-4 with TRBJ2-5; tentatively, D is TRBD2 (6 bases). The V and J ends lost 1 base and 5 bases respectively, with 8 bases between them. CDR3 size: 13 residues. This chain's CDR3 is CASSLGDWETQYF. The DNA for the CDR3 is TGTGCCAGCAGTTTAGGGGACTGGGAGACCCAGTACTTC.

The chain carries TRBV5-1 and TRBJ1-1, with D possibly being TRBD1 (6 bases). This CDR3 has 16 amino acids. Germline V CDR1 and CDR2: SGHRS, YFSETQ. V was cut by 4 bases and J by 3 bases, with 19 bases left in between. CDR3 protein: CASSPGALGRDTEAFF. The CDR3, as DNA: TGCGCCAGCAGCCCAGGGGCGCTGGGTAGGGACACTGAAGCTTTCTTT.

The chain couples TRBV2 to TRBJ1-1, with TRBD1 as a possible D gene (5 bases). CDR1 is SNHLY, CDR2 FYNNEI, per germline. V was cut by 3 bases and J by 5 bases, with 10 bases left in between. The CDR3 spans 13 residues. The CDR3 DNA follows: TGTGCCAGCAGTGAGGCAGGGCGAACTGAAGCTTTCTTT. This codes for CASSEAGRTEAFF.

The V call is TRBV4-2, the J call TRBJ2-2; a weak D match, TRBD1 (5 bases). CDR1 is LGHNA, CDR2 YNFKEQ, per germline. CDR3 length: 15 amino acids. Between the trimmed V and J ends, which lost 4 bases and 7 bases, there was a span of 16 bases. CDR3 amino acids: CASSPPAGSNGELFF. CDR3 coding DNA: TGTGCCAGCAGCCCCCCGGCAGGGTCAAACGGGGAGCTGTTTTTT.

The DNA of the CDR3 is TGTGCCAGCAGTTATGGGGGCCCCTACGGCTACACCTTC. This sequence encodes CASSYGGPYGYTF. V gene TRBV28 combines with J gene TRBJ1-2; D perhaps matches TRBD1 (6 bases). Germline CDR1 MDHEN, CDR2 SYDVKM. The CDR3 covers 13 residues. The germline V and J ends were trimmed by 4 bases and 8 bases, with 14 bases remaining between them.

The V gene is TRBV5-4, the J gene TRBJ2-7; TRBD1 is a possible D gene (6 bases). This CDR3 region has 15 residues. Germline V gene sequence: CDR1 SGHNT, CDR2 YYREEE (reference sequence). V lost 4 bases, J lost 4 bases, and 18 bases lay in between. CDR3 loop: CASSPRSGDRYEQYF. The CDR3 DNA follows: TGTGCCAGCAGCCCGCGGTCAGGGGACCGATACGAGCAGTACTTC.

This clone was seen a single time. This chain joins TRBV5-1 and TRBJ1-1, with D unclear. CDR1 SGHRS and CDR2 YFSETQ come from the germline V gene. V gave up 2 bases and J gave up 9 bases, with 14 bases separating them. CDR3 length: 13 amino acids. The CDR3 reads CASSFDMARQAFF. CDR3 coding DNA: TGCGCCAGCAGCTTCGATATGGCACGCCAAGCTTTCTTT.

As DNA, the CDR3 is TGTGCCAGCAATGAGGGGAGTAACACTGAAGCTTTCTTT. It specifies CASNEGSNTEAFF. The rearrangement joins TRBV2 to TRBJ1-1; possibly TRBD1 for D (5 bases). The CDR3 covers 13 residues. V lost 7 bases, J lost 2 bases, and 11 bases lay in between. The germline gives CDR1 SNHLY, CDR2 FYNNEI.

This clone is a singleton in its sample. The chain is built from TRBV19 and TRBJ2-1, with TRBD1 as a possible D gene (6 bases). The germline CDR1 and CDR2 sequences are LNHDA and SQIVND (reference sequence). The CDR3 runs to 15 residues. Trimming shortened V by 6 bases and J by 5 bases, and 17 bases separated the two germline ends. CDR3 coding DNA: TGTGCCAGTAGACAACCCGGCACAGGGAACAATGAGCAGTTCTTC. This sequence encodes CASRQPGTGNNEQFF.

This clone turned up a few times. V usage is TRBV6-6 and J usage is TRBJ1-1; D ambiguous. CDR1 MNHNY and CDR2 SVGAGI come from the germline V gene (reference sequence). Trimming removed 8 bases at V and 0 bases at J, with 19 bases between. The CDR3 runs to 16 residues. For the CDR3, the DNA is TGTGCCAGCTATCGATCAGGAGGGATCATGAACACTGAAGCTTTCTTT. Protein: CASYRSGGIMNTEAFF.

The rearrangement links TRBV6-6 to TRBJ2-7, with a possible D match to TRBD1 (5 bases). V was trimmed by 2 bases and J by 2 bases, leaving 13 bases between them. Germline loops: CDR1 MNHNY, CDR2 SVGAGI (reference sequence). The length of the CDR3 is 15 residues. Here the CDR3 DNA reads TGTGCCAGCAGTTACGGGGCAGGGAATACCTACGAGCAGTACTTC. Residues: CASSYGAGNTYEQYF.

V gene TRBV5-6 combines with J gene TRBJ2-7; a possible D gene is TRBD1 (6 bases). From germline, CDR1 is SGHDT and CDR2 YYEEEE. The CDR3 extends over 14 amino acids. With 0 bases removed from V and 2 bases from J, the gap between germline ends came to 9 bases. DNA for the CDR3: TGTGCCAGCAGCTTGGGGGACAACCCCTACGAGCAGTACTTC. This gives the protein CASSLGDNPYEQYF.

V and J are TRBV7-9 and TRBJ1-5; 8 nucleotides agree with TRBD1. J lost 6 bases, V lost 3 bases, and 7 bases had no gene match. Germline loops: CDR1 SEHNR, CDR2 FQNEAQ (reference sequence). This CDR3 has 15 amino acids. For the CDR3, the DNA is TGTGCCAGCAGCTTGGCAGGGGGCTTAGGTCAGCCCCAGCATTTT. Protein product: CASSLAGGLGQPQHF.

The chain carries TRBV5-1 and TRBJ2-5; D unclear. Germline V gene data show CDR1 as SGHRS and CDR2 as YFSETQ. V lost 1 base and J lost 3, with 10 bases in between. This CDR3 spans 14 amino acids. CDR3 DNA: TGCGCCAGCAGCTTGACTCACCTCGAAGAGACCCAGTACTTC. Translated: CASSLTHLEETQYF.

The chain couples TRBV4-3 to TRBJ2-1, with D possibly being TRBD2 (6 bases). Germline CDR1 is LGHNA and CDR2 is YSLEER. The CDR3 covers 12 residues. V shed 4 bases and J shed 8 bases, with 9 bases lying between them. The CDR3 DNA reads TGCGCCAGCAGCCGGTCGGGAGATGAGCAGTTCTTC. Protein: CASSRSGDEQFF.

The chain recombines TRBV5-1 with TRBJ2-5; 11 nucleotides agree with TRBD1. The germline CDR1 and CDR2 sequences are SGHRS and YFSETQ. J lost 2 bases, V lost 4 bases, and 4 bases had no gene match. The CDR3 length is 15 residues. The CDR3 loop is CASSMDRGLQETQYF. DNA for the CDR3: TGCGCCAGCAGCATGGACAGGGGGCTTCAAGAGACCCAGTACTTC.

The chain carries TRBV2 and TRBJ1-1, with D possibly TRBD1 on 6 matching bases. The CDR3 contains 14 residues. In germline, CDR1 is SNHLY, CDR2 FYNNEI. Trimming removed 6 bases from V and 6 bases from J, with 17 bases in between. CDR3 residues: CASRPTGLSAEAFF. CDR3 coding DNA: TGTGCCAGCAGGCCGACAGGATTGTCCGCTGAAGCTTTCTTT.

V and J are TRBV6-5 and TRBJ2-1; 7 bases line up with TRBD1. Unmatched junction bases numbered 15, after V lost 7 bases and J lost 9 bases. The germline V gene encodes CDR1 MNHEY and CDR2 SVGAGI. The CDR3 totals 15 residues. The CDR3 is CASTLTGAPAGEQFF. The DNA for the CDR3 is TGTGCCAGCACACTTACAGGGGCCCCGGCGGGTGAGCAGTTCTTC.

The DNA of the CDR3 is TGTGCCAGCAGCCCACCGAGGGCTAGCGGGAGGAATGAGCAGTTCTTC. Protein product: CASSPPRASGRNEQFF. The chain combines TRBV7-9 with TRBJ2-1, with TRBD2 matching 11 bases. The CDR3 runs 16 residues. Trimming at V came to 5 bases and at J to 7 bases, leaving 10 bases not matched to a gene. Germline-derived CDR1 and CDR2 are SEHNR and FQNEAQ (reference sequence).

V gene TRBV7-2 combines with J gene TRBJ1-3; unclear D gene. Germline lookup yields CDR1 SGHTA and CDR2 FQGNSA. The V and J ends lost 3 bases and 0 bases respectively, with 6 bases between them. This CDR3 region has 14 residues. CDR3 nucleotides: TGTGCCAGCAGCTTCGGTACCTCTGGAAACACCATATATTTT. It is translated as CASSFGTSGNTIYF.

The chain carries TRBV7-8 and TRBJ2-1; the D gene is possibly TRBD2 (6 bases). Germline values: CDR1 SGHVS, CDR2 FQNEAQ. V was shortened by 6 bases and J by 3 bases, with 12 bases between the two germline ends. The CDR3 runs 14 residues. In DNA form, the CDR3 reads TGTGCCAGCAGACCTAGCGACAACTACAATGAGCAGTTCTTC. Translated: CASRPSDNYNEQFF.

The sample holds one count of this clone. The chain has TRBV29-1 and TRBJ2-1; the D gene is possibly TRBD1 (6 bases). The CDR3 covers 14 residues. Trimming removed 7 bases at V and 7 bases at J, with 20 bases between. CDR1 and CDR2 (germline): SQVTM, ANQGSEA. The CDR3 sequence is CSARTGTLGNEQFF. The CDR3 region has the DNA TGCAGCGCACGGACCGGGACACTGGGTAATGAGCAGTTCTTC.